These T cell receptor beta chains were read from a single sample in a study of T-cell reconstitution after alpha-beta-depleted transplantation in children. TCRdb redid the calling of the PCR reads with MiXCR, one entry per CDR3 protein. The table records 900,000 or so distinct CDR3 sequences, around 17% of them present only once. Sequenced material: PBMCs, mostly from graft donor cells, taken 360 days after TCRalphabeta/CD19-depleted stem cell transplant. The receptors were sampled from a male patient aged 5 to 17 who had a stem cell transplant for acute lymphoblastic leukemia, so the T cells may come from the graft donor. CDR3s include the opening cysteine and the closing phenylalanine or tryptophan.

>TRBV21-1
CATRVPSSLATSSYEQYF
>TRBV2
CASSEGLAVTGELFF
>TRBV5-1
CASSWTGAGNTIYF
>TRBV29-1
CSVEGDRTYEQYF
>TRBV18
CASSPGLGATTQYF
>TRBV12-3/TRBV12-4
CASILHPTGPGPQHF
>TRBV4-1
CASSHQYQETQYF
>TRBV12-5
CASGLASGTGNYGYTF
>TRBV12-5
CASGLWTGATNTGELFF
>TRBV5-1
CASSFLAGGLTGELFF
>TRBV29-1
CSVEPPDRGTGNEQYF
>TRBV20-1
CSASILAERGTYEQYF
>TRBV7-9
CASSFRKAGWETQYF
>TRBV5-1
CASSPLPDSNYEQYF
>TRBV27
CASSLSTLAGVYEQYF
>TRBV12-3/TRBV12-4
CASRHTGRNSPLHF
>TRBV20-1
CSARPKGYQPQHF
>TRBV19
CASRGPWTGTEAFF
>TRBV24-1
CATSETARAGHGEQFF
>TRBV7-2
CASSLVVGDTIYF
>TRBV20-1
CSARERRGLRETQYF
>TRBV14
CASSQDPVLAGDNEQFF
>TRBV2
CASKNAQETQYF
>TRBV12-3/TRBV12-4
CASSLFGLAGQETQYF
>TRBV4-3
CASSQRPMGFGNTIYF
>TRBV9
CASSVGPSGSYEQYF
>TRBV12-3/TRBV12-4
CASSLGSGAGTEAFF
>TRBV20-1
CSASDSYSNEQFF
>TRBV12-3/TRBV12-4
CASSLPGSLSGANVLTF
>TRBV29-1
CSVEGRLQLNTEAFF
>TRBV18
CASSPNDGAEQYF
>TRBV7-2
CASSLQSGPGELFF
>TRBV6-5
CASSYSGDRVPTDTQYF
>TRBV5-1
CASSLAGAGGPTGELFF
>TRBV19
CASPRHEQYF
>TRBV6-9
CASSYKGEGRNEQFF
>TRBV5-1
CASSLARGPGNIQYF
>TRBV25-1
CASTYGQREQYF
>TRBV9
CASSPRTSLNEQFF
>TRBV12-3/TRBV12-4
CASSQQAGGGRNEQFF
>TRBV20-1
CSASWVSTDTQYF
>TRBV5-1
CASSGGVPGELFF
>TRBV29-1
CSVDPLAGGRETQYF
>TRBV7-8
CASSLGASWEQETQYF
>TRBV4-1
CASSQELGSSGRVYEQYF
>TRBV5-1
CASSPKGLAENYEQYF
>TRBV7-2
CASSFGQGETQYF
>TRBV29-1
CSVGPDQPQHF
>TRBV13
CASSTRQGDQETQYF
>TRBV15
CATSREGWQRKGGYGYTF
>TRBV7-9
CASSVSGSNYEQYF
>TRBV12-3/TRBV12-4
CASSFRGGKGYGYTF
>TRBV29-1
CSVEDPDKNYGYTF
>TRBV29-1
CSVFLQAGVWNEQFF
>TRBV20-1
CSARDRGAGAYEQYF